The rows below give T cell receptor beta chains drawn from one sample of a study of neoadjuvant anti-PD-1 for oral cavity cancer. The method was immunoSEQ multiplex PCR; TCRdb's version includes in-frame clones alone and lacks a portion of them. This sample has about 9,500 clones, with around 68% found just once. Material: PBMCs, obtained after nivolumab (anti-PD-1) treatment. The receptor source for this set is a person aged 35-79 years with oral cavity squamous cell carcinoma. Each CDR3 is given with its conserved first and last residue. D genes are given only for firm matches.

cdr3_aa	j_call	cdr3_length	d_call	v_call
CASSFPPTGAGYTF	TRBJ1-2	14	TRBD1	TRBV28
CAITGAGGSYNEQFF	TRBJ2-1	15	TRBD2	TRBV10-3
CASSPAGGSGSPLHF	TRBJ1-6	15	TRBD1	TRBV7-9
CASSPTGAKPLHF	TRBJ1-6	13	NA	TRBV6-5
CASKQSTAAYEQYF	TRBJ2-7	14	NA	TRBV6-6
CASSYDQTGNEQFF	TRBJ2-1	14	NA	TRBV7-3
CASSEYRTVNYGYTF	TRBJ1-2	15	NA	TRBV6-1
CASSYVQRTEAFF	TRBJ1-1	13	NA	TRBV6-6
CASSLAPSTYNEQFF	TRBJ2-1	15	NA	TRBV11-2
CASSATGRDEQYF	TRBJ2-7	13	NA	TRBV2
CASSSRQGPKDNEQFF	TRBJ2-1	16	TRBD1	TRBV27
CASGSGGSMNTEAFF	TRBJ1-1	15	NA	TRBV12-5
CASKTTGDPGQPQHF	TRBJ1-5	15	TRBD1	TRBV19
CASSRYRLSGRGTSYEQYF	TRBJ2-7	19	TRBD2	TRBV5-1
CASSVSLKRGYNEQFF	TRBJ2-1	16	TRBD2	TRBV9
CASSESGLPSTDTQYF	TRBJ2-3	16	NA	TRBV2
CASSLAGTGVYNEQFF	TRBJ2-1	16	TRBD1	TRBV5-1
CASSLEGQGSISNEKLFF	TRBJ1-4	18	TRBD1	TRBV5-1
CASSLYPGGDTGELFF	TRBJ2-2	16	NA	TRBV5-1
CASSSARWGLNTEAFF	TRBJ1-1	16	NA	TRBV7-9
CASSPGQGYNSPLHF	TRBJ1-6	15	NA	TRBV18
CSAPGLAGQQFF	TRBJ2-1	12	TRBD2	TRBV29-1
CASSLGGNEQFF	TRBJ2-1	12	NA	TRBV5-1
CASSGRNTEAFF	TRBJ1-1	12	NA	TRBV18
CAISGGGQGYGYTF	TRBJ1-2	14	NA	TRBV10-3
CASSLSLNTEAFF	TRBJ1-1	13	NA	TRBV5-5
CASSLGRSLMNTEAFF	TRBJ1-1	16	NA	TRBV5-5
CSVEEGYTQYF	TRBJ2-3	11	NA	TRBV29-1
CASSEVVAPSGGNGADTQYF	TRBJ2-3	20	TRBD2	TRBV6-1
CASSLSGGLTDTQYF	TRBJ2-3	15	TRBD2	TRBV5-6
CASSQTAGELFF	TRBJ2-2	12	NA	TRBV5-6
CASSQVEGPYNSPLHF	TRBJ1-6	16	NA	TRBV14
CASSLRLAWQTGELFF	TRBJ2-2	16	NA	TRBV11-3
CASSIRGLYNEQFF	TRBJ2-1	14	TRBD1	TRBV19
CASSPDRVGQYF	TRBJ2-7	12	TRBD1	TRBV19
CATRKTGTRSYNEQFF	TRBJ2-1	16	NA	TRBV15
CAIAGTSGSTEQFF	TRBJ2-1	14	TRBD2	TRBV10-3